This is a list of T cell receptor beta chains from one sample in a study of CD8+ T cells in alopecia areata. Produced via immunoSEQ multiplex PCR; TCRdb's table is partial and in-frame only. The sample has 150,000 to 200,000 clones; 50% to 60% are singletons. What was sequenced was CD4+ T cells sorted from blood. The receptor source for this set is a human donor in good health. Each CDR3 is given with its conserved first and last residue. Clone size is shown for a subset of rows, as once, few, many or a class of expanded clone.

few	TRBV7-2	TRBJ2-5	CASSLGTILETQYF
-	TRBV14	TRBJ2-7	CASSQEVVHEQYF
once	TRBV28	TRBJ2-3	CASSLRRRSGRPTDTQYF
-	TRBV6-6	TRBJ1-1	CASEVLRGKAFF
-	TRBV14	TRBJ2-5	CASSQQRTRRETQYF
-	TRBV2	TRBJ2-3	CATSRTGTGFGDTQYF
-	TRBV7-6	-	CASSPDGTSFNEQYF
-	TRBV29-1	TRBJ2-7	CSVGGPSAYEQYF
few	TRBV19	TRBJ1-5	CASSTGQGAGQPQHF
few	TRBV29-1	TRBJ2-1	CSVDVGEQFF
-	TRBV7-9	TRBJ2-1	CASSLRVSGPGDNEQFF
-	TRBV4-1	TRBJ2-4	CASSQDRGTKNIQYF
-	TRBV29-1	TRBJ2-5	CSVQARAETQYF
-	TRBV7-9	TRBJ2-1	CASSLKGEQFF
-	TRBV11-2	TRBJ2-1	CASSPAREQFF
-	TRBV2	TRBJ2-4	CASRILAKNIQYF
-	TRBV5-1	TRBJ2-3	CASSYRQGPTDTQYF
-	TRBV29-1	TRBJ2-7	CSVGEGGRVSYF
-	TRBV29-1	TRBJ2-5	CSVLFTGKQETQYF
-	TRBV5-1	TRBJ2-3	CASSLAGLPQYF
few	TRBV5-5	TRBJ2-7	CASSLEGEGRYEQYF
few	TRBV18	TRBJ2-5	CASSPPGGRSKETQYF
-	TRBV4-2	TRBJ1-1	CASSQPFSGTDKANTEAFF
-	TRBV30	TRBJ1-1	CAWIGARNTEAFF